This is a list of T cell receptor beta chains from one sample in a study of T cells in Graves' hyperthyroidism and ophthalmopathy. TCRdb reanalysed the multiplex PCR reads using MiXCR and keeps one entry per CDR3 protein. The table lists 550,000 to 600,000 distinct CDR3 sequences, approximately 15% of them singletons, with about 20% in the top ten. The sample taken for sequencing was blood. The receptors originated from a woman aged 18-29 years with Graves' hyperthyroidism. Both conserved end residues are part of each CDR3. D genes are given only for firm matches. Expanded clones get a size class; other rows say once, few or many, or leave the size out.

v_call	j_call	clone_size	d_call	cdr3_aa	cdr3_nt
TRBV5-5	TRBJ2-1	many	-	CASSPGQITYNEQFF	TGTGCCAGCAGCCCGGGACAAATCACCTACAATGAGCAGTTCTTC
TRBV24-1	TRBJ2-5	many	-	CATLGRLGETQYF	TGTGCCACCCTGGGCCGGTTGGGAGAGACCCAGTACTTC
TRBV4-3	TRBJ2-5	-	TRBD1	CASSQGQGVRGETQYF	TGCGCCAGCAGCCAAGGACAGGGGGTCCGGGGAGAGACCCAGTACTTC
TRBV6-1	TRBJ1-5	few	TRBD1	CASSNGQGRSNQPQHF	TGTGCCAGCAGCAACGGACAGGGGCGCAGCAATCAGCCCCAGCATTTT
TRBV20-1	TRBJ1-2	-	-	CSAPPANYGYTF	TGCAGTGCTCCGCCCGCAAACTATGGCTACACCTTC
TRBV28	TRBJ2-2	few	-	CASSSPGLTNTGELFF	TGTGCCAGCAGTAGTCCGGGACTTACGAACACCGGGGAGCTGTTTTTT
TRBV28	TRBJ2-1	many	-	CASRIRGRVNSYNEQFF	TGTGCCAGCAGGATCCGGGGAAGGGTTAACTCCTACAATGAGCAGTTCTTC
TRBV18	TRBJ2-1	few	-	CASSPLDQYNEQFF	TGTGCCAGCTCACCACTCGATCAGTACAATGAGCAGTTCTTC
TRBV18	TRBJ1-1	-	-	CASSPRAGDATEAFF	TGTGCCAGCTCACCACGGGCAGGGGATGCCACTGAAGCTTTCTTT
TRBV5-1	TRBJ2-7	-	-	CASSRAQGRDEQYF	TGCGCCAGCAGCCGCGCCCAGGGACGCGACGAGCAGTACTTC
TRBV28	TRBJ1-1	many	-	CASSSRVKIFTEAFF	TGTGCCAGCAGTTCTCGAGTCAAGATTTTCACTGAAGCTTTCTTT
TRBV9	TRBJ2-3	many	-	CASSSPLGTDTQYF	TGTGCCAGCAGCTCCCCTTTAGGCACAGATACGCAGTATTTT
TRBV4-1	TRBJ2-7	-	TRBD1	CASSQARTGSYEQYF	TGCGCCAGCAGCCAAGCCCGGACAGGGTCCTACGAGCAGTACTTC
TRBV5-1	TRBJ2-4	many	TRBD2	CASSLGLAGNIQYF	TGCGCCAGCAGCTTGGGGCTAGCGGGGAACATTCAGTACTTC
TRBV5-1	TRBJ1-1	few	-	CASSLKRTHSTEAFF	TGCGCCAGCAGCTTGAAAAGGACACACAGCACTGAAGCTTTCTTT
TRBV20-1	TRBJ2-1	-	TRBD1	CSARSGTGSPYEQFF	TGCAGTGCTAGATCTGGGACAGGGAGTCCTTACGAGCAGTTCTTC
TRBV10-1	TRBJ2-3	-	-	CASSEGIVTDTQYF	TGCGCCAGCAGCGAGGGGATAGTCACAGATACGCAGTATTTT
TRBV2	TRBJ1-3	many	-	CASSEAANTIYF	TGTGCCAGCAGTGAAGCTGCAAACACCATATATTTT
TRBV7-2	TRBJ2-7	many	-	CASSRLGGAGEQYF	TGTGCCAGCAGCCGACTTGGGGGAGCTGGCGAGCAGTACTTC
TRBV28	TRBJ1-5	-	TRBD1	CASSLDRFRGKTGANQPQHF	TGTGCCAGCAGTTTAGATAGGTTCAGGGGGAAGACGGGGGCAAATCAGCCCCAGCATTTT
TRBV20-1	TRBJ2-1	few	-	CSARDTPRHYNEQFF	TGCAGTGCTAGAGATACCCCCCGGCACTACAATGAGCAGTTCTTC
TRBV6-1	TRBJ1-2	many	-	CASSEWGALNYGYTF	TGTGCCAGCAGTGAATGGGGTGCCCTCAACTATGGCTACACCTTC
TRBV10-3	TRBJ2-1	-	-	CAITLGGGHNNEQFF	TGTGCCATCACCCTTGGCGGGGGCCACAATAATGAGCAGTTCTTC
TRBV20-1	TRBJ2-7	-	-	CSAKAPHSATYEQYF	TGCAGTGCTAAGGCTCCCCATTCAGCAACCTACGAGCAGTACTTC
TRBV29-1	TRBJ2-3	-	TRBD2	CSVRGLAGVTDTQYF	TGCAGCGTTCGGGGACTAGCGGGGGTCACAGATACGCAGTATTTT
TRBV7-2	TRBJ2-7	many	-	CASRPNGHNEQYF	TGTGCCAGTAGACCCAACGGACACAACGAGCAGTACTTC
TRBV20-1	TRBJ2-1	few	TRBD2	CSARVSGGPGNEQFF	TGCAGTGCTAGAGTGTCGGGAGGGCCGGGAAATGAGCAGTTCTTC
TRBV20-1	TRBJ2-7	many	TRBD2	CSARDLSGSRYEQYF	TGCAGTGCTAGAGATCTTAGCGGGAGTAGGTACGAGCAGTACTTC
TRBV4-1	TRBJ1-5	-	TRBD1	CASSQEEGAGQPQHF	TGCGCCAGCAGCCAAGAGGAGGGGGCCGGTCAGCCCCAGCATTTT
TRBV7-2	TRBJ2-2	-	TRBD1	CASSARTGGSGELFF	TGTGCCAGCAGCGCTCGGACAGGGGGCTCCGGGGAGCTGTTTTTT
TRBV25-1	TRBJ1-2	few	TRBD1	CASRQTGSNYGYTF	TGTGCCAGCAGGCAGACAGGGTCTAACTATGGCTACACCTTC